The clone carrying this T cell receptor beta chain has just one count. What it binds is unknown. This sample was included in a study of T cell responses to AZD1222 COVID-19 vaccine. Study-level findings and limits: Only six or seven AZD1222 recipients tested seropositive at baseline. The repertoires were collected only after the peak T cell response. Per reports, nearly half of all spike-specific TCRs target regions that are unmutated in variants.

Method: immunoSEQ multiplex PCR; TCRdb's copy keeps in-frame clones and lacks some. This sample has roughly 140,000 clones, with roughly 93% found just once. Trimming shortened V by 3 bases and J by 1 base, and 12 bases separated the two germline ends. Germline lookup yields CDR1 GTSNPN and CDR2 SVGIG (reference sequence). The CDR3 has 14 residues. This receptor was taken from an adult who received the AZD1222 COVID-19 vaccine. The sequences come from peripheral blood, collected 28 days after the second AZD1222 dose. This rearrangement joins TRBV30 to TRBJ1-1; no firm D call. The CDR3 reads CAWSTMSGNTEAFF. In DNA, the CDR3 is TGTGCCTGGAGCACGATGTCAGGGAACACTGAAGCTTTCTTT. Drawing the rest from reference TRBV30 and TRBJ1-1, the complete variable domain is SQTIHQWPATLVQPVGSPLSLECTVEGTSNPNLYWYRQAAGRGLQLLFYSVGIGQISSEVPQNLSASRPQDRQFILSSKKLLLSDSGFYLCAWSTMSGNTEAFFGQGTRLTVV.